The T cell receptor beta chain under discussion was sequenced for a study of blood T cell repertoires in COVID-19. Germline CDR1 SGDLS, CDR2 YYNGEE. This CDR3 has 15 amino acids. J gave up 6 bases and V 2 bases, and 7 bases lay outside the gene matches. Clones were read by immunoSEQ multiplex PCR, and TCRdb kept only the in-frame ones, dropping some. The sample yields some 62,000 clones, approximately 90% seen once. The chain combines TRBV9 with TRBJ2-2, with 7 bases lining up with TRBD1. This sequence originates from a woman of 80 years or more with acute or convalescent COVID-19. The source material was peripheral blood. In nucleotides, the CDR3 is TGTGCCAGCAGCGTGATCCCAGGGGGACCCGGGGAGCTGTTTTTT. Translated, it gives CASSVIPGGPGELFF.